This T cell receptor (beta chain) was observed in a study of T cell responses to AZD1222 COVID-19 vaccine. Measured with immunoSEQ multiplex PCR; TCRdb has only the in-frame clones, and not every one. The sample holds some 120,000 clones, 85% to 95% seen once. The ends lost 3 bases at V and 3 bases at J; junction bases unmatched: 4. The CDR3 extends over 16 amino acids. Germline values: CDR1 SGHNT, CDR2 YYREEE (reference sequence). This material consisted of peripheral blood, taken 28 days after the second AZD1222 dose. J is TRBJ2-2 and V is TRBV5-4; 11 nucleotides line up with TRBD2. The receptor was isolated from an adult who received the AZD1222 COVID-19 vaccine. The CDR3 here is CASSSLAGGHTGELFF. The CDR3 DNA reads as TGTGCCAGCAGCTCCCTAGCGGGAGGCCACACCGGGGAGCTGTTTTTT.